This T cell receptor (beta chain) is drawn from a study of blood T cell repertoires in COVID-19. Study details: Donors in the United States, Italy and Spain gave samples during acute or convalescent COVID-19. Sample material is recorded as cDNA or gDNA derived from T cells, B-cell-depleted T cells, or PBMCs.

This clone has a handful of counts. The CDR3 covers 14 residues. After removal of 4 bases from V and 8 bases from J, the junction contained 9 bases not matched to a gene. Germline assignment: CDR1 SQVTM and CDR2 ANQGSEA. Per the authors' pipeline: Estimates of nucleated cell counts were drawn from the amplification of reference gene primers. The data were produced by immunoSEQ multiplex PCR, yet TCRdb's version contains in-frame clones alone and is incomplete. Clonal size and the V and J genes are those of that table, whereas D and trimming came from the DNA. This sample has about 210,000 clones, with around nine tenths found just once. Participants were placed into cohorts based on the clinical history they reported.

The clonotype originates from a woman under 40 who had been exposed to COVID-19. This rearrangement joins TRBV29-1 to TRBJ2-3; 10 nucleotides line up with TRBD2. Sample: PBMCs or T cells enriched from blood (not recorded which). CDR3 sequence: CSVVPSGGVGTQYF. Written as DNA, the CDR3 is TGCAGCGTTGTGCCTAGCGGGGGCGTAGGTACGCAGTATTTT.